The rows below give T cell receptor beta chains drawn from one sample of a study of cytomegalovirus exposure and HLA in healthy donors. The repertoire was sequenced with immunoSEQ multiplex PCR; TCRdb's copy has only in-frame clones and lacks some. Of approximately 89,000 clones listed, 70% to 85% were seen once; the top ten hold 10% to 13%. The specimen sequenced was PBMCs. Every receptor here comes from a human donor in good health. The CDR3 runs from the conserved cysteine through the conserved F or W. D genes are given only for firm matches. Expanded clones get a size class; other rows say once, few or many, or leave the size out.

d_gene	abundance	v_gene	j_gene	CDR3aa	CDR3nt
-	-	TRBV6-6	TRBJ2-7	CASSYEGPGGGEQYF	TGTGCCAGCAGTTACGAGGGGCCAGGGGGAGGTGAGCAGTACTTC
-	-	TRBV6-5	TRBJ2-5	CASSPPTGQETQYF	TGTGCCAGCAGTCCGCCGACAGGTCAAGAGACCCAGTACTTC
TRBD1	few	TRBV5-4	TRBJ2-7	CASSLDRGAYEQYF	TGTGCCAGCAGCCTCGACAGGGGCGCGTACGAGCAGTACTTC
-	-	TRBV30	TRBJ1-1	CAWSVRRAMNTEAFF	TGTGCCTGGAGTGTACGGAGGGCTATGAACACTGAAGCTTTCTTT
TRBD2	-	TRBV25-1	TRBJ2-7	CASTRELAGGPNTYEQYF	TGTGCCAGCACCAGGGAACTAGCGGGAGGGCCGAACACCTACGAGCAGTACTTC
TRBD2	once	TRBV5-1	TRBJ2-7	CASSPGLAGSEQYF	TGCGCCAGCAGCCCGGGACTAGCGGGATCCGAGCAGTACTTC
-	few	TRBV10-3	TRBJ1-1	CAISESGGLNTEAFF	TGTGCCATCAGTGAGTCGGGGGGTTTGAACACTGAAGCTTTCTTT
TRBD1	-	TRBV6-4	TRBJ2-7	CASSQGDSAPYEQYF	TGTGCCAGCAGTCAGGGGGACAGTGCTCCCTACGAGCAGTACTTC
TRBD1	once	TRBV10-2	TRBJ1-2	CASSEPGQLIYGYTF	TGCGCCAGCAGTGAACCGGGACAGCTAATCTATGGCTACACCTTC
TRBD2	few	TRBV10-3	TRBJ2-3	CAISVGGGTDTQYF	TGTGCCATCAGTGTAGGCGGGGGGACAGATACGCAGTATTTT
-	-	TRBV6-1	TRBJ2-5	CASSEEPVETQYF	TGTGCCAGCAGTGAAGAGCCCGTGGAGACCCAGTACTTC
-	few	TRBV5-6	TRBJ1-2	CASSLAGFGYTF	TGTGCCAGCAGCTTGGCCGGGTTTGGCTACACCTTC
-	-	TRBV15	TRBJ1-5	CATSNPPGKRPQHF	TGTGCCACCAGCAACCCCCCAGGAAAACGGCCCCAGCATTTT
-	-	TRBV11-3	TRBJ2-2	CASSFSGWAGELFF	TGTGCCAGCAGCTTCAGCGGGTGGGCCGGGGAGCTGTTTTTT
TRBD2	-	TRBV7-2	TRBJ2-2	CASSSYSGGASGELFF	TGTGCCAGCAGCTCATATAGCGGGGGGGCCTCCGGGGAGCTGTTTTTT
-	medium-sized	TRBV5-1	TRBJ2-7	CASSLRLDDEQYF	TGCGCCAGCAGCTTGCGGCTAGACGACGAGCAGTACTTC
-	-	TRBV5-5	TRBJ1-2	CASSLEAGETPGYTF	TGTGCCAGCAGCTTGGAGGCTGGGGAGACCCCAGGCTACACCTTC
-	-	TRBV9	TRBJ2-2	CASSSLTGELFF	TGTGCCAGCAGCTCACTCACCGGGGAGCTGTTTTTT
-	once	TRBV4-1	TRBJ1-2	CASSHLLYTSYGYTF	TGCGCCAGCAGCCACCTCCTGTACACGTCGTATGGCTACACCTTC
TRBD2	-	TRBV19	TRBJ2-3	CASSSERGLTDTQYF	TGTGCCAGTAGTTCAGAGCGGGGGCTCACAGATACGCAGTATTTT
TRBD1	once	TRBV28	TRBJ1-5	CASTQAGGNQPQHF	TGTGCCAGCACCCAAGCAGGGGGTAATCAGCCCCAGCATTTT
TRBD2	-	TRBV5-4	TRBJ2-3	CASSLALAGTDTQYF	TGTGCCAGCAGCTTGGCCCTAGCGGGCACAGATACGCAGTATTTT
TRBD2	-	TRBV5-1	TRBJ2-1	CASSLLWREGNNEQFF	TGCGCCAGCAGCTTGTTGTGGCGGGAGGGCAACAATGAGCAGTTCTTC
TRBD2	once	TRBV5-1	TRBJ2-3	CASSSRRDYTDTQYF	TGCGCCAGCAGCTCACGCCGGGACTACACAGATACGCAGTATTTT
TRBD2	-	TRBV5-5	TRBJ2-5	CASSRGLAGATIQETQYF	TGTGCCAGCAGCCGCGGACTAGCGGGGGCCACTATCCAAGAGACCCAGTACTTC
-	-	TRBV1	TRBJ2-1	CTSSQVTGRNSYNEQFF	TGCACCAGCAGCCAAGTGACAGGGAGAAACTCCTACAATGAGCAGTTCTTC
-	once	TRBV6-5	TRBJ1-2	CASSSTGNYGYTF	TGTGCCAGCAGTTCTACAGGGAACTATGGCTACACCTTC
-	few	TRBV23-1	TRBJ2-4	CASSDGQYF	TGCGCCAGCAGTGACGGGCAGTACTTC
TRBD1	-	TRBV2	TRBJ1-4	CASSIYSDRVATGYEKLFF	TGTGCCAGCAGTATCTACTCAGACAGGGTTGCCACAGGGTATGAAAAACTGTTTTTT
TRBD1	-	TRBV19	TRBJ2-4	CASSIDRTGLYF	TGTGCCAGTAGTATCGATCGGACAGGGTTGTACTTC
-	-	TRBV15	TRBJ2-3	CATSRDFPGQPLGSTDTQYF	TGTGCCACCAGCAGAGATTTTCCGGGACAACCTTTAGGGAGCACAGATACGCAGTATTTT
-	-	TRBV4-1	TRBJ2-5	CASSQEFGTGTGPYF	-
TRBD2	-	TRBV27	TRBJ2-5	CASSSIPSGGETQYF	TGTGCCAGCAGTTCGATACCTAGCGGGGGAGAGACCCAGTACTTC
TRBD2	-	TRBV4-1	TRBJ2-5	CASSQGSGSSSKETQYF	TGCGCCAGCAGCCAAGGTAGCGGGAGTAGCTCCAAAGAGACCCAGTACTTC
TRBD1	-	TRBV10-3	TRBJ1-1	CAISEGGTGRTEAFF	TGTGCCATCAGTGAGGGTGGGACAGGGCGAACTGAAGCTTTCTTT
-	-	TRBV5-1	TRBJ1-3	CASSPTDRGNTIYF	TGCGCCAGCAGCCCAACTGACAGGGGAAACACCATATATTTT